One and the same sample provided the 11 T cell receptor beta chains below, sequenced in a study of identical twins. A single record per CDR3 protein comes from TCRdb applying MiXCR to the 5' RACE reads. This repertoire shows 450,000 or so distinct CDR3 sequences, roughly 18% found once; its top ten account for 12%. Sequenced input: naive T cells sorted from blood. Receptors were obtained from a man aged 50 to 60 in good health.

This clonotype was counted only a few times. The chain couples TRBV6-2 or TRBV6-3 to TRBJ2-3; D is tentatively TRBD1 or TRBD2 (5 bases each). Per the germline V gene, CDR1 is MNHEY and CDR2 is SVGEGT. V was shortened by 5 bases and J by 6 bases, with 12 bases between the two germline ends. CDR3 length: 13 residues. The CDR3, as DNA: TGTGCCAGCAGTGGACTGGGGGTGGATACGCAGTATTTT. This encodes CASSGLGVDTQYF.

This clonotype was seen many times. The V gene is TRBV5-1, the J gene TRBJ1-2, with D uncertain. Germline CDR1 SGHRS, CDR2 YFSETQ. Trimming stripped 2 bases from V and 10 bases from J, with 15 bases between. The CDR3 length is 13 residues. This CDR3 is CASSFGNEWDYTF. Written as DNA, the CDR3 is TGCGCCAGCAGCTTTGGGAACGAGTGGGACTACACCTTC.

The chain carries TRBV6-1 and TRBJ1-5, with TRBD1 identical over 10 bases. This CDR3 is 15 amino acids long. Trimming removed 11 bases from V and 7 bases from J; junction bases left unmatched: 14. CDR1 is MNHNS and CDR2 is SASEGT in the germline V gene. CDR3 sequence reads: CASTETGGAWQPQHF. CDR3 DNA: TGTGCCTCCACCGAGACAGGGGGCGCTTGGCAGCCCCAGCATTTT.

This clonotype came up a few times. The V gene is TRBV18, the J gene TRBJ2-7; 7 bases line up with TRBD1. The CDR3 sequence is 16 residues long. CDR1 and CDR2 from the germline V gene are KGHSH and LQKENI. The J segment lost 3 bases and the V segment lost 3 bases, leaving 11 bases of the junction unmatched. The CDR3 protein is CASSPQGGTEVYEQYF. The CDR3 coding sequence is TGTGCCAGCTCACCTCAGGGTGGGACAGAGGTCTACGAGCAGTACTTC.

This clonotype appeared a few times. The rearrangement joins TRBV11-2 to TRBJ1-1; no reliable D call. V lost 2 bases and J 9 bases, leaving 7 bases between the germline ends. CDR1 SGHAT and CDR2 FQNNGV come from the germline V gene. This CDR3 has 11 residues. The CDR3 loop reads CASSLKIQAFF. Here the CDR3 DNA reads TGTGCCAGCAGCTTAAAGATACAAGCTTTCTTT.

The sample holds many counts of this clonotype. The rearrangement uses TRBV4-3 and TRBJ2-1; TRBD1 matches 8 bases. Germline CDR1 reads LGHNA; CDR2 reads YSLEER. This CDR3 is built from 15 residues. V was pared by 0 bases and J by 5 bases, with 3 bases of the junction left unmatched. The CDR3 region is CASSQDRQGHNEQFF. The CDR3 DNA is TGCGCCAGCAGCCAAGATCGACAGGGGCACAATGAGCAGTTCTTC.

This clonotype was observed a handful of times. In DNA form, the CDR3 reads TGTGCCAGCAGTGATTGGGGTCTCACCGAGCAGTACTTC. This translates into CASSDWGLTEQYF. The chain links TRBV28 to TRBJ2-7; the D is unclear. The germline V and J ends were trimmed by 5 bases and 6 bases, with 14 bases remaining between them. The CDR3 totals 13 residues. Germline values: CDR1 MDHEN, CDR2 SYDVKM.

The CDR3 region is CSVDFSGHEQFF. CDR3 nucleotide sequence: TGCAGCGTTGACTTTTCTGGGCATGAGCAGTTCTTC. The chain carries TRBV29-1 and TRBJ2-1; D is undetermined. The V gene lost 3 bases and the J gene lost 8 bases, with 11 bases spanning the gap. CDR1 and CDR2 from the germline V gene are SQVTM and ANQGSEA. The CDR3 loop spans 12 amino acids.

CDR3 coding DNA: TGTGCCAGCAGTGAGGACAGGAAAGTTGGCTACACCTTC. This gives the protein CASSEDRKVGYTF. The J gene is TRBJ1-2, the V gene TRBV12-3 or TRBV12-4; 7 nucleotides agree with TRBD1. V lost 5 bases, J lost 7 bases, and 7 bases stayed unmatched. The CDR3 spans 13 residues.

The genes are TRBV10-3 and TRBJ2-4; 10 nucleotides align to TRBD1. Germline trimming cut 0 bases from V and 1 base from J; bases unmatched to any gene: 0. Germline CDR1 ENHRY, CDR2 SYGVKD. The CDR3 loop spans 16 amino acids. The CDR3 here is CAISESGQGAKNIQYF. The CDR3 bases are TGTGCCATCAGTGAGTCGGGACAGGGGGCCAAAAACATTCAGTACTTC.

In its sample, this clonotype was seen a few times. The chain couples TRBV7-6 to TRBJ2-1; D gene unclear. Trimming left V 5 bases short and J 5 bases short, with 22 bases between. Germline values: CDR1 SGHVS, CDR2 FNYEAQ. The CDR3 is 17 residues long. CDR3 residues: CASSPFFAAVPNNEQFF. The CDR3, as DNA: TGTGCCAGCAGCCCGTTTTTCGCGGCCGTTCCAAACAATGAGCAGTTCTTC.